The 18 T cell receptor beta chains below come from one sample, sequenced in a study of T cell clonality in common variable immunodeficiency. Profiled with immunoSEQ multiplex PCR; TCRdb holds only in-frame clones, not every one. The sample lists 39,000 or so clones, none appearing once, the ten largest making up less than 3%. Sample: peripheral blood mononuclear cells. The receptors come from a person aged 18-69 years in good health.

This clone was seen ten or more times. The read ends 3 residues early relative to the CDR3; the germline J gene fills the gap. The chain couples TRBV29-1 to TRBJ2-4; 7 nucleotides line up with TRBD2. V shed 4 bases and J 9 bases; nucleotides not matched to a gene: 6. CDR1 is SQVTM, CDR2 ANQGSEA, per germline. The length of the CDR3 is 12 residues. CDR3 loop: CSVGAGDLIQYF. The sequenced part of the CDR3 DNA is TGCAGCGTTGGCGCGGGAGACCTCATT. The full variable domain, completed using reference TRBV29-1 and TRBJ2-4, is SAVISQKPSRDICQRGTSLTIQCQVDSQVTMMFWYRQQPGQSLTLIATANQGSEATYESGFVIDKFPISRPNLTFSTLTVSNMSPEDSSIYLCSVGAGDLIQYFGAGTRLSVL.

This clone was observed at least ten times. With the read ending 3 residues before the CDR3 end, the germline J gene is used to fill in that end. The rearrangement joins TRBV7-9 to TRBJ2-7; no reliable D call. V lost 5 bases and J lost 1, with 6 bases in between. The CDR3 runs 12 residues. The germline V gene has CDR1 SEHNR and CDR2 FQNEAQ (reference sequence). The DNA read from the CDR3 is TGTGCCAGCAGCGGGCAGTCCTACGAG. Amino acid sequence: CASSGQSYE. From start to end, the CDR3 is CASSGQSYEQYF.

This clone was counted ten times or more. Read coverage stops 3 residues before the CDR3 terminus; the germline J gene supplies the remainder. The chain employs TRBV10-3 and TRBJ2-1, with D perhaps matching TRBD1 (5 bases). Per the germline V gene, CDR1 is ENHRY and CDR2 is SYGVKD. This CDR3 contains 13 residues. The ends were cut back, 9 bases at V and 4 bases at J, with 13 bases in the middle. The CDR3 region is CAMAIGVYNEQFF. The sequenced CDR3 bases are TGTGCCATGGCAATAGGGGTGTACAATGAG.

This clone was observed many times. Read sequence stops 3 residues before the CDR3 end, and the germline J gene provides the missing end. V gene TRBV18 combines with J gene TRBJ2-7, with 9 bases aligning to TRBD1. The J segment lost 5 bases and the V segment lost 2 bases, leaving 7 bases of the junction unmatched. The CDR3 loop spans 15 amino acids. Germline V CDR1 and CDR2: KGHSH, LQKENI. The DNA read from the CDR3 is TGTGCCAGCTCACCAGGGACAGGGTACGTAAACGAG. Translated: CASSPGTGYVNE. The CDR3 as a whole reads CASSPGTGYVNEQYF.

In its sample, this clone was seen many times. With the read ending 3 residues before the CDR3 end, the germline J gene is used to fill in that end. The J gene is TRBJ2-1, the V gene TRBV18, with 11 bases matching TRBD2. V gave up 3 bases and J gave up 6 bases; unmatched junction bases: 4. The CDR3 spans 15 residues. The germline V gene has CDR1 KGHSH and CDR2 LQKENI. This CDR3 reads CASSPLAGGLNEQFF. CDR3 DNA (partial): TGTGCCAGCTCACCCCTAGCGGGAGGACTCAATGAG.

This clone was picked up many times. The read comes to an end 3 residues before the CDR3 does, leaving the germline J gene to fill in the end. The V gene is TRBV19, the J gene TRBJ2-6; a possible D gene is TRBD1 (6 bases). This CDR3 has 17 residues. The germline V gene has CDR1 LNHDA and CDR2 SQIVND (reference sequence). The germline V and J ends were trimmed by 6 bases and 0 bases, with 15 bases remaining between them. The CDR3 here is CASRPTGNFSGANVLTF. The CDR3 DNA, read in part, is TGTGCCAGTAGACCCACAGGGAACTTCTCTGGGGCCAACGTC.

This clone has a count of ten or more. The read ends 3 residues shy of where the CDR3 ends; the end is completed using the germline J gene. V is TRBV20-1 and J is TRBJ2-7; 12 bases line up with TRBD2. The CDR3 loop spans 17 amino acids. In germline, CDR1 is DFQATT, CDR2 SNEGSKA (reference sequence). The V gene end was trimmed by 1 base and the J gene end by 3 bases; junction bases not matched to a gene: 10. CDR3 sequence: CSARVVGTSGRFYEQYF. The covered CDR3 bases are TGCAGTGCTAGAGTAGTAGGAACTAGCGGGAGGTTCTACGAG.

This clone showed up many times. The observed sequence ends 3 residues before the CDR3 terminus, with the missing tail filled in from the germline J gene. The V and J genes are TRBV7-3 and TRBJ2-3; 7 bases are a match to TRBD1. This CDR3 spans 14 amino acids. Germline V gives CDR1 SGHTA, CDR2 FQGTGA. CDR3 DNA, as far as it was read: TGTGCCAGCAGCTCCGGGACAGTGGGGGAGACG. Its protein product is CASSSGTVGET. The entire CDR3 sequence reads CASSSGTVGETQYF.

This clone has a count of ten or more. The sequence runs out 3 residues before the end of the CDR3; the remainder is reconstructed from the germline J gene. The chain couples TRBV9 to TRBJ1-6, with TRBD1 matching 7 bases. Unmatched junction bases numbered 10, after V lost 3 bases and J lost 7 bases. The germline V gene encodes CDR1 SGDLS and CDR2 YYNGEE. The CDR3 covers 16 residues. The covered CDR3 bases are TGTGCCAGCAGCGCCTACGGAGGGGGCGCAAATTCACCC. Translation gives CASSAYGGGANSP. The whole CDR3 sequence reads CASSAYGGGANSPLHF.

This clone was recorded at least ten times. The CDR3 extends 3 residues past the end of the read, so its final part is completed from the germline J gene. The chain recombines TRBV30 with TRBJ2-1; 8 bases fit TRBD2. This CDR3 has 15 amino acids. V lost 5 bases, J lost 3 bases, and 9 bases stayed unmatched. Per the germline V gene, CDR1 is GTSNPN and CDR2 is SVGIG (reference sequence). This chain's CDR3 is CAWGAGENVYNEQFF. The covered CDR3 bases are TGTGCCTGGGGAGCGGGAGAAAACGTCTACAATGAG.

Many counts were recorded for this clone. The read gets to within 3 residues of the CDR3 end, and the germline J gene fills in the rest. The chain recombines TRBV14 with TRBJ2-1; D remains ambiguous. V was trimmed by 6 bases and J by 8 bases, leaving 8 bases between them. The germline V gene encodes CDR1 SGHDN and CDR2 FVKESK. The CDR3 is made up of 11 amino acids. CDR3 amino acids: CASRPGDEQFF. The part of the CDR3 DNA that was read is TGTGCCAGCAGACCAGGCGATGAG.

Only a few counts were recorded for this clone. From the germline J gene comes the end of the CDR3, since the read stops 3 residues before it. The chain links TRBV5-6 to TRBJ2-3; maybe TRBD1 (5 bases). V lost 4 bases and J 2 bases, leaving 11 bases between the germline ends. CDR3 length: 14 residues. CDR1 is SGHDT and CDR2 is YYEEEE in the germline V gene. The CDR3 loop is CASSDSFFTDTQYF. The sequenced part of the CDR3 DNA is TGTGCCAGCAGCGACAGTTTTTTCACAGATACG.

This clone appeared many times. The CDR3 extends 3 residues past the end of the read, so its final part is completed from the germline J gene. J is TRBJ2-7 and V is TRBV7-9, with TRBD2 identical over 10 bases. The trim removed 5 bases at V and 4 bases at J, leaving 8 bases unmatched. The germline CDR1 and CDR2 sequences are SEHNR and FQNEAQ (reference sequence). This CDR3 contains 15 residues. The CDR3 bases that were read are TGTGCCAGCAGCATGAGCGGGAGGGTTGATTACGAG. It is translated as CASSMSGRVDYE. The whole CDR3 protein is CASSMSGRVDYEQYF.

This clone was picked up a small number of times. The sequenced fragment ends 3 residues before the CDR3 boundary, so the rest is inferred from the germline J gene. The rearrangement uses TRBV7-6 and TRBJ2-3; D uncertain. Per the germline V gene, CDR1 is SGHVS and CDR2 is FNYEAQ. The CDR3 covers 15 residues. CDR3 protein: CASSFNVGGQETQYF. The DNA read from the CDR3 is TGTGCCAGCAGCTTCAACGTTGGCGGCCAAGAGACG.

This clone was detected ten times or more. The CDR3 DNA, read in part, is TGTGCCAGCAGCTTGAACCCCGCGGGCACAGATACG. Translated: CASSLNPAGTDT. The complete CDR3 sequence is CASSLNPAGTDTQYF. The V and J genes are TRBV5-4 and TRBJ2-3; D remains ambiguous. The CDR3 is cut off 3 residues early in the read; its end comes from the germline J gene. Between the trimmed V and J ends, which lost 1 base and 1 base, there was a span of 10 bases. The CDR3 is made up of 15 amino acids. Germline CDR1 is SGHNT and CDR2 is YYREEE (reference sequence).

This clone occurred many times. The sequenced fragment ends 3 residues before the CDR3 boundary, so the rest is inferred from the germline J gene. J is TRBJ2-7 and V is TRBV2; D remains ambiguous. The CDR3 totals 16 residues. The V end lost 6 bases, the J end lost 0 bases, and 18 bases lay between the germline ends. Germline loops: CDR1 SNHLY, CDR2 FYNNEI. The DNA read from the CDR3 is TGTGCCAGCAGGAAATCCGCAGGTACGAGCTCCTACGAG. Its protein product is CASRKSAGTSSYE. The complete CDR3 protein is CASRKSAGTSSYEQYF.

The table lists this clone with many counts. The CDR3 is cut off 3 residues early in the read; its end comes from the germline J gene. The V and J genes are TRBV23-1 and TRBJ2-1; D possibly uses TRBD1 or TRBD2 (5 bases each). TRBV23-1 is reported as an ORF; its role is uncertain. CDR3 length: 17 amino acids. The V end was cut by 0 bases, the J end by 1 base, with 13 bases between. CDR3 DNA (partial): TGCGCCAGCAGTCAATCGCCCGAGGGGCGTTCCTACAATGAG. Translating gives CASSQSPEGRSYNE. The full-length CDR3 reads as CASSQSPEGRSYNEQFF.

Comment on this clone: The CDR3 end falls 3 residues outside the read, so it is completed with the germline J gene. This chain links TRBV11-2 with TRBJ1-2; possibly TRBD1 for D (6 bases). The CDR3 has 14 residues. Germline lookup yields CDR1 SGHAT and CDR2 FQNNGV. The DNA read from the CDR3 is TGTGCCAGCAGCCCCGGGGCGGCAGGGGAAGGC. Translation gives CASSPGAAGEG. The whole CDR3 protein is CASSPGAAGEGYTF. The entire variable domain, with the rest obtained from reference TRBV11-2 and TRBJ1-2, is as follows: EAGVAQSPRYKIIEKRQSVAFWCNPISGHATLYWYQQILGQGPKLLIQFQNNGVVDDSQLPKDRFSAERLKGVDSTLKIQPAKLEDSAVYLCASSPGAAGEGYTFGSGTRLTVV.